Sequencing of this T cell receptor beta chain was carried out in a study of blood T cells in healthy people across ages. Study context: Template switching recovered approximately one barcoded beta molecule for every two T cells.

Findings and limits, study-wide: It was the long-lived donors that had more naive CD4+ cells and higher diversity than aged donors.

Germline V gene lookup returns CDR1 ENHRY and CDR2 SYGVKD. The CDR3 has 13 residues. Deletions cut 10 bases from V and 2 bases from J, with 15 bases between. In its sample, this clonotype was seen many times. Its antigen is still unknown. Combining a sample-barcoded 5' primer with a J-beta primer mix, a second PCR ran for roughly 7 to 12 cycles. TCRdb reprocessed the 5' RACE reads via MiXCR and lists one record per CDR3 protein. The table includes 1.5 million to 2 million distinct CDR3 sequences, 25% to 30% detected once. The V and J genes are TRBV10-3 and TRBJ2-7, with D unclear. The sequenced material came from blood. This sequence was found in a woman aged 30 to 39 in good health. The CDR3 sequence is CANARDTAYEQYF. The DNA for the CDR3 is TGTGCCAACGCCCGAGACACAGCCTACGAGCAGTACTTC.